Listed below are T cell receptor beta chains from one sample, sequenced in a study of T-cell memory formation after mild COVID-19. TCRdb redid the calling of the 5' RACE reads with MiXCR, one entry per CDR3 protein. In the table there are a few hundred thousand distinct CDR3 sequences, approximately 29% of which are singletons. The sample was PBMCs or a T cell subset sorted from them (not recorded which). These receptors came from an adult woman who had mild COVID-19 (a few samples of this study predate the infection). Cell type and time point are not known. Each CDR3 is given with its conserved first and last residue. The D gene is left open where the match is weak. Clone size is given for some rows only: seen once, a few or many times, or a class if the clone is expanded.

CASNPGLAEEQFF,TGTGCCAGCAACCCGGGACTAGCCGAGGAGCAGTTCTTC,.,TRBV12-3/TRBV12-4,TRBJ2-1,TRBD2
CASSLRRGETQYF,TGTGCCAGCAGTCTAAGGAGGGGAGAGACCCAGTACTTC,many,TRBV12-3/TRBV12-4,TRBJ2-5,.
CASRDSLGETQYF,TGTGCCAGCAGGGACAGTTTGGGAGAGACCCAGTACTTC,few,TRBV2,TRBJ2-5,.
CASSAATADTQYF,TGTGCCAGCAGTGCCGCAACGGCAGATACGCAGTATTTT,once,TRBV25-1,TRBJ2-3,.
CSAKGTGGGSSEQYF,TGCAGTGCTAAGGGGACCGGCGGAGGGTCGTCCGAGCAGTACTTC,once,TRBV20-1,TRBJ2-7,.
CASSESRVRGYEQFF,TGTGCCAGCAGTGAATCCCGTGTAAGGGGCTATGAGCAGTTCTTC,.,TRBV25-1,TRBJ2-1,.
CATQRGVETAEAFF,TGTGCCACTCAAAGGGGGGTCGAGACAGCTGAAGCTTTCTTT,.,TRBV12-3/TRBV12-4,TRBJ1-1,.
CAIRGDARGETQYF,TGTGCCATCAGGGGGGACGCCCGGGGAGAGACCCAGTACTTC,.,TRBV10-3,TRBJ2-5,.
CASSQDRGETQYF,TGTGCCAGCAGCCAGGACAGGGGTGAGACCCAGTACTTC,many,TRBV5-4,TRBJ2-5,TRBD1
CASGAKYNEQFF,TGTGCCAGCGGGGCCAAGTATAATGAGCAGTTCTTC,few,TRBV7-3,TRBJ2-1,.
CASSGTSGRAYNEQFF,TGTGCCAGCAGCGGGACTAGCGGGAGAGCGTACAATGAGCAGTTCTTC,.,TRBV7-9,TRBJ2-1,TRBD2
CASRGTGRTNTEAFF,TGCGCCAGCCGGGGGACAGGGCGGACGAACACTGAAGCTTTCTTT,few,TRBV5-1,TRBJ1-1,TRBD1
CSALGMFNYGYTF,TGCAGTGCGCTAGGGATGTTTAACTATGGCTACACCTTC,.,TRBV20-1,TRBJ1-2,.
CAIRARQEDEAFF,TGTGCCATCAGGGCGAGACAGGAAGATGAAGCTTTCTTT,.,TRBV10-3,TRBJ1-1,.
CASSLELAGGSNEQFF,TGCGCCAGCAGCTTGGAACTAGCGGGAGGTTCCAATGAGCAGTTCTTC,many,TRBV5-1,TRBJ2-1,TRBD2
CATSDGHSYEQYF,TGTGCCACCAGTGATGGGCACTCCTACGAGCAGTACTTC,once,TRBV24-1,TRBJ2-7,.
CAWSVQGRSDYEQYF,TGTGCCTGGAGTGTTCAGGGGCGGAGTGACTACGAGCAGTACTTC,.,TRBV30,TRBJ2-7,.
CAASGTLSTDTQYF,TGTGCCGCCAGCGGGACCCTTAGCACAGATACGCAGTATTTT,.,TRBV7-9,TRBJ2-3,TRBD2
CASSLTRLAGGYNEQFF,TGTGCCAGCAGCTTAACCCGACTAGCGGGAGGTTACAATGAGCAGTTCTTC,few,TRBV7-9,TRBJ2-1,TRBD2
CASSEVGVGSPLHF,TGTGCCAGCAGTGAGGTGGGAGTCGGATCACCCCTCCACTTT,few,TRBV25-1,TRBJ1-6,.
CATSDLNSYEQYF,TGTGCCACCAGTGACCTGAACTCCTACGAGCAGTACTTC,.,TRBV24-1,TRBJ2-7,.
CASTLGGATEAFF,TGTGCCAGCACCTTAGGGGGGGCGACTGAAGCTTTCTTT,.,TRBV6-1,TRBJ1-1,.
CASSQTETQYF,TGTGCCAGCAGCCAAACAGAGACCCAGTACTTC,few,TRBV3-1,TRBJ2-5,.
CSVSTQYF,TGCAGCGTTTCTACGCAGTATTTT,.,TRBV29-1,TRBJ2-3,.
CASSSWGSGNQPQHF,TGTGCCAGCAGTTCGTGGGGATCTGGCAATCAGCCCCAGCATTTT,.,TRBV12-3/TRBV12-4,TRBJ1-5,.
CASSLGLQGTDGYTF,TGTGCCAGCAGCTTAGGCTTACAGGGGACGGATGGCTACACCTTC,.,TRBV7-8,TRBJ1-2,TRBD1
CASSFEAQDTEAFF,TGTGCCAGCAGCTTCGAGGCCCAGGATACTGAAGCTTTCTTT,.,TRBV7-8,TRBJ1-1,.